This entry features one T cell receptor (beta chain) sequence. Its antigen is not identified. This entry comes from a study of T cells in Graves' hyperthyroidism and ophthalmopathy. Notes on the study in general: A model built on 13 V-J features separated ophthalmopathy from stable hyperthyroidism. Blood also showed most of the thyroid clonotypes that were expanded above 0.001.

This blood was taken when hyperthyroidism was first diagnosed, before any ophthalmopathy symptoms existed. PBMCs were sourced from approximately 10 ml fresh peripheral blood. Regions amplified from RNA transcripts were the TCR beta CDR3 regions. The primer set for the first-round RT-PCR of the TCR CDR3 was HTBI. TCRdb processed the multiplex PCR reads anew with MiXCR; each CDR3 protein has one entry. The sample includes some 350,000 distinct CDR3 sequences, 15% to 18% of them seen just once. Trimming pared 1 base from V and 1 base from J, leaving 12 bases between. Per the germline V gene, CDR1 is SGHTA and CDR2 is FQGTGA. The CDR3 is made up of 16 amino acids.

The TCR sequence derives from a woman aged 18-29 years with Graves' hyperthyroidism that later progressed to Graves' ophthalmopathy. Sequencing was done on a sample of blood. The V call is TRBV7-3, the J call TRBJ2-3; perhaps TRBD1 as D (6 bases). The CDR3 sequence: CASSLKGGEGTDTQYF. CDR3 sequence (DNA): TGTGCCAGCAGCTTAAAAGGGGGAGAGGGCACAGATACGCAGTATTTT.